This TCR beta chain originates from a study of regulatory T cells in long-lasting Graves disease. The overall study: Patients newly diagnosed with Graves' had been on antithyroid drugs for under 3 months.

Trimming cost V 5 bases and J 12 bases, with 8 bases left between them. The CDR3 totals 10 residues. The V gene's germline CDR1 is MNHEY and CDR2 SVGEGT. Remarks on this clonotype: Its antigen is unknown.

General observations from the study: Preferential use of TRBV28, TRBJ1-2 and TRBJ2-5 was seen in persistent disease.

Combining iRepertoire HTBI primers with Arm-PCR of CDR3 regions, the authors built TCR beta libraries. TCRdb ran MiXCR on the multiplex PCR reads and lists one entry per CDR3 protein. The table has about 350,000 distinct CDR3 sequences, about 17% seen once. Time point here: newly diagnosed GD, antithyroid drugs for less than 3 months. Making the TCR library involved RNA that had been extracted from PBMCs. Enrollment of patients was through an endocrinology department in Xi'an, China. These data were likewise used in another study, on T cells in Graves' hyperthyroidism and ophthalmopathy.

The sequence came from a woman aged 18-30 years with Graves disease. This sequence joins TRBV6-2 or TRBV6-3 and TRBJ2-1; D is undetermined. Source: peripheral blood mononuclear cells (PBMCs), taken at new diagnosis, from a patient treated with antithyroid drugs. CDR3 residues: CASSEPGQFF. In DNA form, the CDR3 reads TGTGCCAGCAGTGAACCGGGGCAGTTCTTC.